Listed here is a single T cell receptor beta chain. Its antigen is currently unknown. At the DNA level, this CDR3 is encoded by other sequences in the same sample as well. Method: immunoSEQ multiplex PCR; TCRdb's copy keeps in-frame clones and lacks some. In the table there are roughly 46,000 clones, approximately 95% of which are singletons. The sample is drawn from a study of graft-versus-host responses after intestinal transplantation. Findings and caveats of the study: Investigators detected GvH clones in recipient marrow, with some emerging earlier in ileum or blood. Researchers found peak circulating GvH clone levels linked to early post-transplant HvG declines.

Germline V gives CDR1 LNHDA, CDR2 SQIVND (reference sequence). Between the trimmed V and J ends, which lost 0 bases and 9 bases, there was a span of 12 bases. The CDR3 runs to 14 residues. This specimen was PBMCs, taken around 27 months after a first intestinal transplant, on the day of a second. J is TRBJ2-1 and V is TRBV19; D unresolved. The receptor was derived from a human patient who received an intestinal transplant, so some T cells may come from the graft donor. The CDR3 DNA follows: TGTGCCAGTAGTATAGACTCCCGGCTGTCTGAGCAGTTCTTC. As protein: CASSIDSRLSEQFF.